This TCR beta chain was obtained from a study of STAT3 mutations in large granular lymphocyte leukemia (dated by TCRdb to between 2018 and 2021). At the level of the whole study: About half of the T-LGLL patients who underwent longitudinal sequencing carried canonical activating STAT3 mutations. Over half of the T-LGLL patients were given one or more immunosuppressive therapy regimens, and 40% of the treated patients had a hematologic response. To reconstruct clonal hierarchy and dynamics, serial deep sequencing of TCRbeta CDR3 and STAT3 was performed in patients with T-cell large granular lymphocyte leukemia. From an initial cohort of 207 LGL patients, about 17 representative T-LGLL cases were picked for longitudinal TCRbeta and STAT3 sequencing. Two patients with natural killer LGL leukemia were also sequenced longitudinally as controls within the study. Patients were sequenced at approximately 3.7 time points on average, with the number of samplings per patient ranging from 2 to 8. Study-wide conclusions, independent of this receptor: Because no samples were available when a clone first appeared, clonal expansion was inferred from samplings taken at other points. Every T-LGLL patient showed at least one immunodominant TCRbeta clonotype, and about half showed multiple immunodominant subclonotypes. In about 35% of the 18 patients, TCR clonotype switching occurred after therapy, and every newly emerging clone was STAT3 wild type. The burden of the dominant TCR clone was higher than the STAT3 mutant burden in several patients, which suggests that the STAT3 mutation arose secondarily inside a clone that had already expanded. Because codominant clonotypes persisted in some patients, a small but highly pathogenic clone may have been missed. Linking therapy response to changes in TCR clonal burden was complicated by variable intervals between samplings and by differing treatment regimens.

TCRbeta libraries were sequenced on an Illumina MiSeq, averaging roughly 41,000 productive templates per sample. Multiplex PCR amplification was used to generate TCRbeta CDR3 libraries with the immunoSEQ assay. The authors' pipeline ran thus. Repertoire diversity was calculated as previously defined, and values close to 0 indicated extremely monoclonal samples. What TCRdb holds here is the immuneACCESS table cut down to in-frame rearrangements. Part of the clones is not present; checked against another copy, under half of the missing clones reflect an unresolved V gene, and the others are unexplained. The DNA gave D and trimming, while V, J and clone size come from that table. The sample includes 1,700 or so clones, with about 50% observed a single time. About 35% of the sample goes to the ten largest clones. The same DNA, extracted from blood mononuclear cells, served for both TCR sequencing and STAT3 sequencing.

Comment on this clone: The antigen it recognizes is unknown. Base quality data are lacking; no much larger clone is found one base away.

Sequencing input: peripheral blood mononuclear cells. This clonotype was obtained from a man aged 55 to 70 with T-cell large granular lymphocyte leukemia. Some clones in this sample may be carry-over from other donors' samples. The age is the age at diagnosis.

The CDR3 in this case is CASGLSAGNGYTF. In nucleotide form, the sequence is TGTGCTAGTGGTTTGTCGGCCGGGAATGGCTACACCTTC. The chain is encoded by TRBV12-5 joined to TRBJ1-2, with the D gene call left open. The cysteine opens and the phenylalanine closes a CDR3 of 13 amino acids. The read is trimmed to its CDR3 DNA, 39 bases read in frame from base 1. Trimming takes 2 bases from V and 6 bases from J, and the germline ends sit 10 bases apart. Per the germline V gene, LGHNT is the CDR1 and FRNRAP is the CDR2.